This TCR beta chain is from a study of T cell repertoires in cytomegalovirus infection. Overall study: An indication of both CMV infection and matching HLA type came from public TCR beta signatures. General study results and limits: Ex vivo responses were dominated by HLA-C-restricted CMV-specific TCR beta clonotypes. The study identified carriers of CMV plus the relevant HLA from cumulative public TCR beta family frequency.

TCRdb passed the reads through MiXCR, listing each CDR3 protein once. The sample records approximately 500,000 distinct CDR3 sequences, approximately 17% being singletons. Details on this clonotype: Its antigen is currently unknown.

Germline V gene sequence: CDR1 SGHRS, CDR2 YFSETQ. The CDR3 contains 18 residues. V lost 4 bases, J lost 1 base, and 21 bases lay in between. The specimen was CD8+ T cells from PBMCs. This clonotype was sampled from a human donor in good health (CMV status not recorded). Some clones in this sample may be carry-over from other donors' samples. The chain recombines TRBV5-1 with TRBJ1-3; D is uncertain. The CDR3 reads CASSPLVEDDPSGNTIYF. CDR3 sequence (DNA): TGCGCCAGCAGCCCCTTGGTGGAGGATGACCCTTCTGGAAACACCATATATTTT.